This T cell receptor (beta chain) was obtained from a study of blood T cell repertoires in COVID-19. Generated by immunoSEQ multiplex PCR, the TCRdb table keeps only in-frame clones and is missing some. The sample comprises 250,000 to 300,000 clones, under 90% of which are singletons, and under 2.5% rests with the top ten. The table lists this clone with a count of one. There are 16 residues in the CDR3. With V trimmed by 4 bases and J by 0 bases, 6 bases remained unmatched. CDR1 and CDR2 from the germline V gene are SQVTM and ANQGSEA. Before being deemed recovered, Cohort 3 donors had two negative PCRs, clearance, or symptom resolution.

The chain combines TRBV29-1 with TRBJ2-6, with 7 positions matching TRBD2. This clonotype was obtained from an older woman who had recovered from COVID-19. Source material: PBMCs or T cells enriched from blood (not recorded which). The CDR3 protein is CSVGGGPNSGANVLTF. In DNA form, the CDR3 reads TGCAGCGTTGGGGGGGGACCGAACTCTGGGGCCAACGTCCTGACTTTC.